This TCR beta chain came from a study of T-cell reconstitution after alpha-beta-depleted transplantation in children. Findings and limits, study-wide: Most T-cell counts and diversity one year after the transplant came from T cells that were newly produced. Several hundred expanded graft clones reportedly gave rise to the alpha-beta T cells present about two months after transplant. In some patients, recipient T cells and intrathymic progenitors surviving conditioning explained high day-60 diversity.

A TCRbeta library incorporating unique molecular identifiers was prepared. TCRdb re-derived calls from the PCR reads in MiXCR, one entry per CDR3 protein. The sample has 700,000 to 850,000 distinct CDR3 sequences; under 20% are singletons. Trimming took off 0 bases at V and 3 bases at J, with 18 bases between the two ends. The germline V gene encodes CDR1 MGHRA and CDR2 YSYEKL. There are 17 residues in the CDR3. This clonotype was seen more than once but under ten times. The antigen remains unidentified. The sequences come from PBMCs, mostly from graft donor cells, collected 360 days after TCRalphabeta/CD19-depleted stem cell transplant. The TCR originated in a male patient aged 5 to 17 who had a stem cell transplant for acute lymphoblastic leukemia, so the T cells may come from the graft donor. The chain employs TRBV4-1 and TRBJ2-7, with D possibly being TRBD1 or TRBD2 (6 bases each). The CDR3 sequence is CASSQDRGWGAHYEQYF. The CDR3 DNA follows: TGCGCCAGCAGCCAAGATAGGGGATGGGGGGCCCACTACGAGCAGTACTTC.